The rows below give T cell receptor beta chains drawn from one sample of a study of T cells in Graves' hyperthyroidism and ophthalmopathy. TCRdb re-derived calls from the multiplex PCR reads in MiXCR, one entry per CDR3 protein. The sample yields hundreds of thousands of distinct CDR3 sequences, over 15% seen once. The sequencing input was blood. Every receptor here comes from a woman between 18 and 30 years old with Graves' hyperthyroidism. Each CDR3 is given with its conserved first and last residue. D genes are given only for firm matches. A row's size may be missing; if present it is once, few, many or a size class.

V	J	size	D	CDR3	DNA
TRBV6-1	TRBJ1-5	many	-	CASSEAGRKNQPQHF	TGTGCCAGCAGTGAAGCGGGCCGAAAAAATCAGCCCCAGCATTTT
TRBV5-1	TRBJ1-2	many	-	CASSFAGSEKGYGYTF	TGCGCCAGCAGCTTTGCGGGTTCGGAAAAGGGGTATGGCTACACCTTC
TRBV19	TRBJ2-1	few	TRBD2	CASSIGAGVQSEKFF	TGTGCCAGTAGTATCGGAGCGGGAGTCCAGAGTGAGAAGTTCTTC
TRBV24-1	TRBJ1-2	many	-	CATSEGLGYTF	TGTGCCACCAGCGAAGGACTGGGCTACACCTTC
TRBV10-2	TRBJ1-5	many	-	CASSDLSNQPQHF	TGCGCCAGCTCGGACCTTAGCAATCAGCCCCAGCATTTT
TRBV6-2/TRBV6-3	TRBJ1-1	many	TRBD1	CASLGQGNTEAFF	TGTGCCAGCCTGGGACAGGGGAACACTGAAGCTTTCTTT
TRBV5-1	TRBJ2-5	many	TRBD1	CASGQGSFEETQYF	TGCGCCAGCGGACAGGGCTCGTTCGAAGAGACCCAGTACTTC
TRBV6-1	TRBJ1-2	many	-	CASGPTGIYGYTF	TGTGCCAGCGGGCCTACAGGGATCTATGGCTACACCTTC
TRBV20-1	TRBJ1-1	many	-	CSARVLSVMDTEAFF	TGCAGTGCTAGAGTCCTTAGTGTTATGGACACTGAAGCTTTCTTT
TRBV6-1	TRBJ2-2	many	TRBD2	CASSGTSGRGTGELFF	TGTGCCAGCAGTGGGACTAGCGGGAGAGGGACCGGGGAGCTGTTTTTT
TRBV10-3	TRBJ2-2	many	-	CAIRGGTGELFF	TGTGCCATCAGAGGGGGAACCGGGGAGCTGTTTTTT
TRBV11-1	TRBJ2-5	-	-	CASSPSFETQYF	TGTGCCAGCAGCCCCAGCTTCGAGACCCAGTACTTC
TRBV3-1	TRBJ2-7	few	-	CASSHWTMRGQQYF	TGTGCCAGCAGCCACTGGACTATGAGGGGTCAGCAGTACTTC
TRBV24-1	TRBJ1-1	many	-	CATSRTGETEAFF	TGTGCCACCAGTCGAACGGGGGAAACTGAAGCTTTCTTT
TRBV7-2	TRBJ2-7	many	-	CASSFDRSGAYEQYF	TGTGCCAGCAGCTTCGACAGGTCGGGTGCCTACGAGCAGTACTTC
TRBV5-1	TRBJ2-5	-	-	CASTRDIQETQYF	TGCGCCAGCACCCGGGACATACAAGAGACCCAGTACTTC
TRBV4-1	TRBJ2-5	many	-	CASSHPWDSRDSQETQYF	TGCGCCAGCAGCCACCCCTGGGACAGCCGGGACTCACAAGAGACCCAGTACTTC
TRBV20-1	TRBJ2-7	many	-	CSASKFDYEQYF	TGCAGTGCTAGTAAATTTGACTACGAGCAGTACTTC
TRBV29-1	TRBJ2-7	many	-	CSVPGAGSYEQYF	TGCAGCGTCCCAGGGGCAGGGTCGTACGAGCAGTACTTC
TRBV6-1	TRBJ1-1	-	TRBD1	CASSSGTDQMNTEAFF	TGTGCCAGCAGCTCAGGGACAGACCAGATGAACACTGAAGCTTTCTTT
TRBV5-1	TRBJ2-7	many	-	CASSFDYSYEQYF	TGCGCCAGCAGCTTCGACTACTCCTACGAGCAGTACTTC
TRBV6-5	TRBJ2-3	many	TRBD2	CASSSVGGLGTQYF	TGTGCCAGCAGTTCCGTGGGAGGGTTGGGTACGCAGTATTTT
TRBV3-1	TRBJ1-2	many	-	CASSLSGLTNGGYTF	TGTGCCAGCAGCCTAAGTGGACTGACAAATGGTGGCTACACCTTC
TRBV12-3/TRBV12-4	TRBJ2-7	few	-	CASSYWIGQFDQYF	TGTGCCAGCAGCTACTGGATAGGGCAGTTCGATCAGTACTTC
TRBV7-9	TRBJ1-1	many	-	CASSGDGENTEAFF	TGTGCCAGCAGCGGGGACGGTGAGAACACTGAAGCTTTCTTT
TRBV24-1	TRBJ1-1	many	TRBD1	CATSDRDRGAAFF	TGTGCCACCAGTGACCGGGACAGGGGTGCAGCTTTCTTT